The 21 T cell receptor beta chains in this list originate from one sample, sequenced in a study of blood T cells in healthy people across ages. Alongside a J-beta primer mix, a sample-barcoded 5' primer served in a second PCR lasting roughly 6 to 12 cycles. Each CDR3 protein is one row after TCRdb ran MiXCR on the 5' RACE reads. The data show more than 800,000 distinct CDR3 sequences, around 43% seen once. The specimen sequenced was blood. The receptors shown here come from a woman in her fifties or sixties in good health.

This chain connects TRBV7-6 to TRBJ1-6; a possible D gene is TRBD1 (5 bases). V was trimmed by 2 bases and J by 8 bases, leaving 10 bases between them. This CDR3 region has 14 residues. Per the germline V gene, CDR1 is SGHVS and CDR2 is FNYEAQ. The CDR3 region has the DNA TGTGCCAGCAGCTTAAGGGGAGGAGATTCACCCCTCCACTTT. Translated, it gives CASSLRGGDSPLHF.

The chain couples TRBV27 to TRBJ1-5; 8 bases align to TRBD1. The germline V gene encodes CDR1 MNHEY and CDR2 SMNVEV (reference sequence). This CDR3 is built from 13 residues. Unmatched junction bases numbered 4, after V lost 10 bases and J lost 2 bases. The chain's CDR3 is CATADRGNQPQHF. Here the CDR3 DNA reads TGTGCCACTGCGGACAGGGGCAATCAGCCCCAGCATTTT.

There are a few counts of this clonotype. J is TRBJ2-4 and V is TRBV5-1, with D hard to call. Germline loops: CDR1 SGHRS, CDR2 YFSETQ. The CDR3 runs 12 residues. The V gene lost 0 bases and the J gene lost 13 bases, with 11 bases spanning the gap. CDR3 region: CASSLDPPVQYF. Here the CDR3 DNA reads TGCGCCAGCAGCTTGGATCCCCCGGTGCAGTACTTC.

In DNA, the CDR3 is TGTGCCATCGGCGCGGAGGGGGCCAACTCTGGCATTCAGTACTTC. Its protein product is CAIGAEGANSGIQYF. The genes are TRBV10-3 and TRBJ2-4, with a tentative D call TRBD1 (7 bases). The CDR3 runs 15 residues. CDR1 and CDR2 (germline): ENHRY, SYGVKD. V was shortened by 8 bases and J by 9 bases, with 23 bases between the two germline ends.

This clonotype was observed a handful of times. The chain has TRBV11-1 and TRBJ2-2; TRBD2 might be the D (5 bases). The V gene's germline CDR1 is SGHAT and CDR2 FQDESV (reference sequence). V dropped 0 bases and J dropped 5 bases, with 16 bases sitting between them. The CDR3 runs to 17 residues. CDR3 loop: CASSLALRAGGTGELFF. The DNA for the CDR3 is TGTGCCAGCAGCTTAGCGCTTCGGGCAGGAGGTACCGGGGAGCTGTTTTTT.

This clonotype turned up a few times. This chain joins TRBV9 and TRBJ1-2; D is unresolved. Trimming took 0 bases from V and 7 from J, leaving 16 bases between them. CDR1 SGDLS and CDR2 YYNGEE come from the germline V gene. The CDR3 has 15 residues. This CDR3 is CASSVENRIVPGYTF. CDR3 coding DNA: TGTGCCAGCAGCGTAGAGAACCGTATCGTCCCTGGCTACACCTTC.

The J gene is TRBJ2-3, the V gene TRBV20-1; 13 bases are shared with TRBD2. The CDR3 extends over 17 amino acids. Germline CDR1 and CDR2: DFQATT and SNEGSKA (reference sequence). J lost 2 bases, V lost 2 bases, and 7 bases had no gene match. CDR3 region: CSARRGTSGAYTDTQYF. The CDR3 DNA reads TGCAGTGCTAGACGAGGGACTAGCGGGGCCTACACAGATACGCAGTATTTT.

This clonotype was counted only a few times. The CDR3 spells CASSPPGGNLAKNIQYF. The CDR3 DNA reads TGCGCCAGCAGCCCTCCCGGGGGGAATCTAGCCAAAAACATTCAGTACTTC. The chain combines TRBV5-1 with TRBJ2-4, with 7 bases matching TRBD2. The CDR3 totals 17 residues. Per germline, CDR1 SGHRS and CDR2 YFSETQ. V lost 4 bases to trimming and J lost 0 bases; unmatched junction nucleotides: 10.

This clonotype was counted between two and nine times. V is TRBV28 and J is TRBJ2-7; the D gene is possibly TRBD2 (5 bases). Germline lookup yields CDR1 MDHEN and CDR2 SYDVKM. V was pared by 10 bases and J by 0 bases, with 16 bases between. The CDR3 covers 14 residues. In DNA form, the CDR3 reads TGTGCCACGGCTCAGACTGGGAGCTCCTACGAGCAGTACTTC. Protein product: CATAQTGSSYEQYF.

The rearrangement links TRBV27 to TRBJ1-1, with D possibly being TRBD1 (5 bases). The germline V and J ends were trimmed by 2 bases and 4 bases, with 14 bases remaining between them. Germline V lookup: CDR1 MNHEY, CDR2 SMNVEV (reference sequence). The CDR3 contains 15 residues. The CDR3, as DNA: TGTGCCAGCAGTTTAACCAGGGAACGAAGCACTGAAGCTTTCTTT. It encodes CASSLTRERSTEAFF.

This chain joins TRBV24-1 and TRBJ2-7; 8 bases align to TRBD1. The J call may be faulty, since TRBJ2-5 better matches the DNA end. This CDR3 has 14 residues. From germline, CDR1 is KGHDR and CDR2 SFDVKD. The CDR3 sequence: CATSGRQGRETQYF. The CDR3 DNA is TGTGCCACCAGCGGCAGACAGGGGCGAGAGACCCAGTACTTC.

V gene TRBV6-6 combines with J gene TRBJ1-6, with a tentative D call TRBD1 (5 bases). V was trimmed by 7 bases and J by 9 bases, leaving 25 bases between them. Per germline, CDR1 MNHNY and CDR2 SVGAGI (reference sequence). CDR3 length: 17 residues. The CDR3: CASTPFQTQGLGSPLHF. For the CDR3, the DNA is TGTGCCAGCACCCCGTTTCAAACCCAGGGTCTCGGTTCACCCCTCCACTTT.

The CDR3 nucleotides are TGCGCCAGCAGCGGGAGCTTTGGGGATGAGCAGTTCTTC. Encoded protein: CASSGSFGDEQFF. V is TRBV5-1 and J is TRBJ2-1; TRBD2 might be the D (5 bases). CDR1 and CDR2 from the germline V gene are SGHRS and YFSETQ. CDR3 length: 13 amino acids. V was pared by 4 bases and J by 8 bases, with 13 bases between.

The CDR3 DNA sequence: TGTGCCAGCAGTTACTCCCGGGCAACTAGCACAGATACGCAGTATTTT. Translating gives CASSYSRATSTDTQYF. V gene TRBV6-5 combines with J gene TRBJ2-3; D unclear. Trimming shortened V by 0 bases and J by 0 bases, and 10 bases separated the two germline ends. The CDR3 is 16 amino acids. Germline V CDR1 and CDR2: MNHEY, SVGAGI.

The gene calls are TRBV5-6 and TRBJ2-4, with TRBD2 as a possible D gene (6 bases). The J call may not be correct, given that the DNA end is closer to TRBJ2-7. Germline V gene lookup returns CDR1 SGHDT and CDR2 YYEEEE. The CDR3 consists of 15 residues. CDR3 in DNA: TGTGCCAGCAGCTTTAAGGGACTTAACGCCTACGAGCAGTACTTC. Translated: CASSFKGLNAYEQYF.

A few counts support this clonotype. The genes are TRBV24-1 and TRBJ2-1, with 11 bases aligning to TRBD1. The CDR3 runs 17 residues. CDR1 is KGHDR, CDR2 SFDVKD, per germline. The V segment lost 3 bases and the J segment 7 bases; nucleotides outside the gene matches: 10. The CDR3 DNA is TGTGCCACCAGTGATGGGCCCGGACAGGGGGCGCGAAATGAGCAGTTCTTC. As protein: CATSDGPGQGARNEQFF.

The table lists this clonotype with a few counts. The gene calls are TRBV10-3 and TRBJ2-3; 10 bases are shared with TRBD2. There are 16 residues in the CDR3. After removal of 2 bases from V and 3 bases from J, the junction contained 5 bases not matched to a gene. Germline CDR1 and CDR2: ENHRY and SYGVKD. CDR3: CAISEGASGSTDTQYF. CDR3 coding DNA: TGTGCCATCAGTGAGGGAGCTAGCGGGAGTACAGATACGCAGTATTTT.

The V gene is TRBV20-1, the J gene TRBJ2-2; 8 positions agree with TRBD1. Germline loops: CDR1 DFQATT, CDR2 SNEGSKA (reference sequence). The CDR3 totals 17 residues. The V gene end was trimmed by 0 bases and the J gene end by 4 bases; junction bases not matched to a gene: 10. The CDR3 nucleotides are TGCAGTGCTAGAGACCGCTGGAGACAGGGGCGCACCGGGGAGCTGTTTTTT. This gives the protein CSARDRWRQGRTGELFF.

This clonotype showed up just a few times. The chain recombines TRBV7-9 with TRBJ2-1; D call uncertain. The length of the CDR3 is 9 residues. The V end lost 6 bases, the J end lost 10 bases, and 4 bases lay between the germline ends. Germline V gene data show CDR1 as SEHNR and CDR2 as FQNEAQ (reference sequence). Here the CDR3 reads CASSGEQFF. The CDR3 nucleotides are TGTGCCAGCAGTGGAGAGCAGTTCTTC.

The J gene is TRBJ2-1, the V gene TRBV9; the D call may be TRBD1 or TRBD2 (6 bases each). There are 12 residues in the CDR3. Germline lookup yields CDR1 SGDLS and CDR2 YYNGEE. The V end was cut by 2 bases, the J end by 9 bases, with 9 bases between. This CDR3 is CASSVGGGEQFF. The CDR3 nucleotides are TGTGCCAGCAGCGTTGGAGGGGGTGAGCAGTTCTTC. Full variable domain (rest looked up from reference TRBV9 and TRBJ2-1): DSGVTQTPKHLITATGQRVTLRCSPRSGDLSVYWYQQSLDQGLQFLIQYYNGEERAKGNILERFSAQQFPDLHSELNLSSLELGDSALYFCASSVGGGEQFFGPGTRLTVL.

DNA for the CDR3: TGTGCCAGCAGTGGATGGCGGGAGTGGGTCCCCGGGGAGCTGTTTTTT. This translates into CASSGWREWVPGELFF. V usage is TRBV2 and J usage is TRBJ2-2, with TRBD2 matching over 7 bases. The V gene's germline CDR1 is SNHLY and CDR2 FYNNEI. The CDR3 runs to 16 residues. V gave up 4 bases and J gave up 6 bases; unmatched junction bases: 11.